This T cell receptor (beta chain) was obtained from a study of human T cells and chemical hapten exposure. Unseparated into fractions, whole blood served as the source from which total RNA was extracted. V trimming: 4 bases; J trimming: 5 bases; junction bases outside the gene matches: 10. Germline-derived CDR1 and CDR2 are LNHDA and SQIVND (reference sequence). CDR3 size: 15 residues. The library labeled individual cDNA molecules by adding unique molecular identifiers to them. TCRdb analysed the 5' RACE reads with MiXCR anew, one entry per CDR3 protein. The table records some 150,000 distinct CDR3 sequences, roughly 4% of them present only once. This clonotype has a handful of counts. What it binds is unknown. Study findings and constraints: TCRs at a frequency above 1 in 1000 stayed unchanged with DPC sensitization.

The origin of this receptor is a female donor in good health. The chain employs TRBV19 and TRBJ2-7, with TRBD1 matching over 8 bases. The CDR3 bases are TGTGCCAGTAGTACCACTCGGACAGGGCGTCACGAGCAGTACTTC. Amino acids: CASSTTRTGRHEQYF.